This T cell receptor beta chain was observed in a study of blood T cells in healthy people across ages. Remarks on this clonotype: Its antigen is not known.

A second 7 to 11 cycle PCR used barcoded and J-beta primers. A single record per CDR3 protein comes from TCRdb applying MiXCR to the 5' RACE reads. The table lists about 780,000 distinct CDR3 sequences, more than 35% of them singletons, with about a sixth in the top ten. PBMCs were isolated at a quantity of at least 6 million per sample. Total RNA, at least 6 micrograms per sample, came from PBMCs. Per the germline V gene, CDR1 is SGDLS and CDR2 is YYNGEE. The V segment lost 0 bases and the J segment 4 bases; nucleotides outside the gene matches: 2. The CDR3 is 15 amino acids. General study points: More naive CD4+ cells and higher diversity were found in long-lived than in aged donors. Researchers deemed the diversity estimates from one million T cells underestimates.

The TCR sequence derives from an elderly man in good health. The sample was blood. The chain has TRBV9 and TRBJ2-3; 10 nucleotides align to TRBD2. For the CDR3, the DNA is TGTGCCAGCAGCGTAGCTGGGACTAGCGCAGATACGCAGTATTTT. This encodes CASSVAGTSADTQYF.